Each of the 19 T cell receptor beta chains below was sequenced from the same sample in a study of OX40 agonist ivuxolimab in advanced cancers. The library was produced with the immunoSEQ multiplex PCR assay. This is the immuneACCESS table as TCRdb keeps it, with only in-frame sequences that have V and J called. A part of the clones is gone; compared with another copy, unresolved V genes explain less than half, and the rest is unexplained. For this sample the table gives tens of thousands of clones, of which 90% were detected only once. 0.25% to 0.35% of the sample goes to the ten largest clones. The sequences come from CD4+ or CD8+ T cells sorted from blood, collected in a trial of the OX40 agonist ivuxolimab. The receptors stem from an adult with an advanced solid tumor such as melanoma, head and neck, liver or kidney cancer.

The V call is TRBV14, the J call TRBJ2-3; D unclear. Germline values: CDR1 SGHDN, CDR2 FVKESK. This CDR3 has 15 amino acids. Trimming cost V 3 bases and J 3 bases, with 13 bases left between them. The CDR3 is CASSHWAEGTDTQYF. CDR3 nucleotides: TGTGCCAGCAGCCACTGGGCAGAAGGGACAGATACGCAGTATTTT. The variable domain in full, completed from reference TRBV14 and TRBJ2-3, reads EAGVTQFPSHSVIEKGQTVTLRCDPISGHDNLYWYRRVMGKEIKFLLHFVKESKQDESGMPNNRFLAERTGGTYSTLKVQPAELEDSGVYFCASSHWAEGTDTQYFGPGTRLTVL.

This rearrangement joins TRBV7-6 to TRBJ2-2, with 10 bases aligning to TRBD2. This CDR3 contains 16 residues. After removal of 2 bases from V and 5 bases from J, the junction contained 5 bases not matched to a gene. Germline V lookup: CDR1 SGHVS, CDR2 FNYEAQ. The CDR3 here is CASSLLAGAGTGELFF. CDR3 sequence (DNA): TGTGCCAGCAGCTTACTAGCGGGGGCCGGTACCGGGGAGCTGTTTTTT.

The chain joins TRBV7-2 to TRBJ2-4; the D gene is possibly TRBD1 (5 bases). The CDR3 spans 15 residues. Germline CDR1 is SGHTA and CDR2 is FQGNSA. V was clipped by 5 bases and J by 3 bases, with 14 bases between them. CDR3 protein: CASSRQSLGKNIQYF. The DNA of the CDR3 is TGTGCCAGCAGCCGACAGTCCCTAGGCAAAAACATTCAGTACTTC.

A single count supports this clone. The chain joins TRBV28 to TRBJ1-4; weak D call: TRBD1 (6 bases). The CDR3 spans 13 residues. V was clipped by 7 bases and J by 5 bases, with 11 bases between them. Germline lookup yields CDR1 MDHEN and CDR2 SYDVKM. CDR3 sequence: CASTRGGNEKLFF. CDR3 in DNA: TGTGCCAGCACTAGGGGGGGGAATGAAAAACTGTTTTTT.

V and J are TRBV12-5 and TRBJ1-6, with 7 bases matching TRBD1. The V segment lost 4 bases and the J segment 8 bases; nucleotides outside the gene matches: 5. The CDR3 length is 14 residues. Germline V gives CDR1 LGHNT, CDR2 FRNRAP. The CDR3 is CASGWTTGDSPLHF. For the CDR3, the DNA is TGTGCTAGTGGTTGGACCACAGGGGATTCACCCCTCCACTTT.

The CDR3 protein is CASGTPRAEAFF. CDR3 bases: TGTGCCAGTGGGACTCCGAGGGCTGAAGCTTTCTTT. V is TRBV28 and J is TRBJ1-1; D might be TRBD1 (5 bases). V was trimmed by 9 bases and J by 6 bases, leaving 14 bases between them. The germline V gene encodes CDR1 MDHEN and CDR2 SYDVKM. The CDR3 length is 12 residues.

The rearrangement joins TRBV7-2 to TRBJ1-3, with D maybe TRBD1 (5 bases). This CDR3 comprises 15 residues. Trimming stripped 4 bases from V and 4 bases from J, with 14 bases between. Germline V gene data show CDR1 as SGHTA and CDR2 as FQGNSA. CDR3 loop: CASSSVDKRGNTIYF. CDR3 coding DNA: TGTGCCAGCAGCTCAGTGGACAAAAGGGGAAACACCATATATTTT.

This clone was observed a single time. The chain employs TRBV19 and TRBJ1-5; weak D call: TRBD1 (5 bases). This CDR3 spans 14 amino acids. From germline, CDR1 is LNHDA and CDR2 SQIVND (reference sequence). The V end was cut by 3 bases, the J end by 2 bases, with 8 bases between. CDR3 residues: CASSMLQGNQPQHF. The DNA of the CDR3 is TGTGCCAGTAGTATGTTACAGGGCAATCAGCCCCAGCATTTT.

The chain combines TRBV19 with TRBJ1-5, with D possibly matching TRBD1 (6 bases). Germline lookup yields CDR1 LNHDA and CDR2 SQIVND (reference sequence). This CDR3 is 15 amino acids long. V was pared by 1 base and J by 6 bases, with 13 bases between. This chain's CDR3 is CASSIGTGLVQPQHF. CDR3 DNA: TGTGCCAGTAGTATAGGTACAGGGCTGGTTCAGCCCCAGCATTTT. Looking up the rest from reference TRBV19 and TRBJ1-5 gives the full variable domain: DGGITQSPKYLFRKEGQNVTLSCEQNLNHDAMYWYRQDPGQGLRLIYYSQIVNDFQKGDIAEGYSVSREKKESFPLTVTSAQKNPTAFYLCASSIGTGLVQPQHFGDGTRLSIL.

The V gene is TRBV5-1, the J gene TRBJ1-1; unclear D gene. V shed 3 bases and J shed 3 bases, with 9 bases lying between them. There are 13 residues in the CDR3. The germline gives CDR1 SGHRS, CDR2 YFSETQ. Here the CDR3 DNA reads TGCGCCAGCAGCTCCATGGATGACACTGAAGCTTTCTTT. This codes for CASSSMDDTEAFF.

V usage is TRBV11-2 and J usage is TRBJ2-1; 14 nucleotides align to TRBD2. V dropped 4 bases and J dropped 2; count of bases not matched to a gene: 4. Per the germline V gene, CDR1 is SGHAT and CDR2 is FQNNGV. The CDR3 loop spans 17 amino acids. The CDR3 spells CASSSGTSGGAYNEQFF. The DNA for the CDR3 is TGTGCCAGCAGCTCGGGGACTAGCGGGGGAGCCTACAATGAGCAGTTCTTC.

V usage is TRBV29-1 and J usage is TRBJ2-5; TRBD2 matches at 11 bases. Germline V CDR1 and CDR2: SQVTM, ANQGSEA. With 4 bases clipped from V and 5 bases from J, the junction kept 6 bases outside the gene matches. The CDR3 totals 14 residues. CDR3 sequence: CSVGRLAGRETQYF. The CDR3 DNA reads TGCAGCGTTGGCCGACTAGCGGGGAGGGAGACCCAGTACTTC.

CDR3 sequence reads: CASSSSGGNQPQHF. CDR3 coding DNA: TGTGCCAGCAGCTCCTCAGGGGGCAATCAGCCCCAGCATTTT. The rearrangement links TRBV28 to TRBJ1-5; D might be TRBD1 (6 bases). Germline CDR1 and CDR2: MDHEN and SYDVKM. The CDR3 has 14 amino acids. Trimming cost V 6 bases and J 2 bases, with 11 bases left between them.

This sequence joins TRBV2 and TRBJ2-3, with 9 bases aligning to TRBD1. Losses at the gene ends were 4 bases for V and 5 bases for J; bases not matched to a gene: 4. Germline V gene sequence: CDR1 SNHLY, CDR2 FYNNEI. This CDR3 comprises 14 residues. This CDR3 is CASSVRTGVDTQYF. CDR3 sequence (DNA): TGTGCCAGCAGTGTAAGGACAGGGGTAGATACGCAGTATTTT. Full variable domain (outside the CDR3, taken from reference TRBV2 and TRBJ2-3): EPEVTQTPSHQVTQMGQEVILRCVPISNHLYFYWYRQILGQKVEFLVSFYNNEISEKSEIFDDQFSVERPDGSNFTLKIRSTKLEDSAMYFCASSVRTGVDTQYFGPGTRLTVL.

This clone was seen more than once but under ten times. The rearrangement uses TRBV19 and TRBJ1-6, with D perhaps matching TRBD1 (6 bases). Germline V lookup: CDR1 LNHDA, CDR2 SQIVND (reference sequence). This CDR3 contains 14 residues. V lost 6 bases to trimming and J lost 6 bases, with 12 bases between them. The CDR3 region is CASRPTGFNSPLHF. The CDR3, as DNA: TGTGCCAGTAGGCCGACAGGTTTTAATTCACCCCTCCACTTT.

A single count supports this clone. This chain uses TRBV6-5 with TRBJ2-7; 8 positions agree with TRBD1. The CDR3 sequence is 15 residues long. The ends lost 3 bases at V and 5 bases at J; junction bases unmatched: 9. The germline V gene encodes CDR1 MNHEY and CDR2 SVGAGI. CDR3 protein: CASSYFAGGFNEQYF. CDR3 nucleotide sequence: TGTGCCAGCAGTTATTTCGCAGGGGGCTTCAACGAGCAGTACTTC.

CDR3 coding DNA: TGTGCCTGGAGTCTGAACAGGGGGGAGACCCAGTACTTC. The encoded protein is CAWSLNRGETQYF. J is TRBJ2-5 and V is TRBV30; 8 nucleotides line up with TRBD1. Trimming cost V 2 bases and J 5 bases; bases outside gene matches: 4. The CDR3 is 13 amino acids. The V gene's germline CDR1 is GTSNPN and CDR2 SVGIG (reference sequence).

CDR3 sequence (DNA): TGCGCCAGCAGTCAATTTTCACGTTTATATCGGACAGCTCAGGGCCAGCCCCAGCATTTT. Its translation: CASSQFSRLYRTAQGQPQHF. This chain joins TRBV23-1 and TRBJ1-5; the D gene is possibly TRBD1 (6 bases). TRBV23-1 is identified as an open reading frame with a role that is uncertain. The CDR3 has 20 residues. Trimming removed 1 base from V and 7 bases from J, with 29 bases in between.

The chain recombines TRBV5-4 with TRBJ2-5; possibly TRBD2 for D (5 bases). In germline, CDR1 is SGHNT, CDR2 YYREEE (reference sequence). CDR3 length: 14 amino acids. V shed 3 bases and J shed 2 bases, with 11 bases lying between them. The CDR3 DNA follows: TGTGCCAGCAGCTACCGCCGGGAACAAGAGACCCAGTACTTC. Translating it yields CASSYRREQETQYF.